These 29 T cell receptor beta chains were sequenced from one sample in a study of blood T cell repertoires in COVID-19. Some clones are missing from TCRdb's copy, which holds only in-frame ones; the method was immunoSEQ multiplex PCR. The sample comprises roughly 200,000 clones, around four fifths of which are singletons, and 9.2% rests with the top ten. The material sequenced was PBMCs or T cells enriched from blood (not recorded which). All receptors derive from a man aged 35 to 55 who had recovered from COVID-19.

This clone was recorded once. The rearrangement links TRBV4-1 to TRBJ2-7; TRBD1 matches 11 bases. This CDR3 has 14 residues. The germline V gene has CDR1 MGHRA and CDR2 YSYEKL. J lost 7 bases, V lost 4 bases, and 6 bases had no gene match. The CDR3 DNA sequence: TGCGCCAGCAGCCTTGGACAGGGGGCGAGGGAGCAGTACTTC. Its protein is CASSLGQGAREQYF.

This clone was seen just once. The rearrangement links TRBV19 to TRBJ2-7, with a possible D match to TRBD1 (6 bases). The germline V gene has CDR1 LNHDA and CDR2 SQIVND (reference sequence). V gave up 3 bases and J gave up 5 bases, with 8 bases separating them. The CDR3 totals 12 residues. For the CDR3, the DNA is TGTGCCAGTAGTATTAGGGGGAACGAGCAGTACTTC. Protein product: CASSIRGNEQYF.

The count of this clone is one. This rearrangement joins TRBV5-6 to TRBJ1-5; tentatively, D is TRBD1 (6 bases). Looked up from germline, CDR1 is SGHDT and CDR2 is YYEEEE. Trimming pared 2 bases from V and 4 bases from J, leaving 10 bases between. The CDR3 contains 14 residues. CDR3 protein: CASSLGGGNQPQHF. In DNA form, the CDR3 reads TGTGCCAGCAGCTTAGGGGGAGGGAATCAGCCCCAGCATTTT.

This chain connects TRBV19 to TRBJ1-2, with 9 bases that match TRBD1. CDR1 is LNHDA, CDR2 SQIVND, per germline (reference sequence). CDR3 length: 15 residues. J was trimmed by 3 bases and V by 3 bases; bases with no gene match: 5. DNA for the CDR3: TGTGCCAGTAGTATCGGGACAGGGTATTACTATGGCTACACCTTC. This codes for CASSIGTGYYYGYTF.

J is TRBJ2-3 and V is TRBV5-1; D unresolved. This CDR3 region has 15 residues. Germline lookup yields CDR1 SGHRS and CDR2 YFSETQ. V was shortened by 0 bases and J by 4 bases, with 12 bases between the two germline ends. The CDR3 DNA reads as TGCGCCAGCAGCTTGGGTCCTAGATGGCCAGATACGCAGTATTTT. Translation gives CASSLGPRWPDTQYF.

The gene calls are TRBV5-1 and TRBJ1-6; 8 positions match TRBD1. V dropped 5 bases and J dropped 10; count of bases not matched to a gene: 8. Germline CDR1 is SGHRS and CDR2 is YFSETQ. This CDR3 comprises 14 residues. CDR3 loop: CASRPDRVTSPLHF. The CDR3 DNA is TGCGCCAGCAGGCCGGACAGGGTGACCTCACCCCTCCACTTT.

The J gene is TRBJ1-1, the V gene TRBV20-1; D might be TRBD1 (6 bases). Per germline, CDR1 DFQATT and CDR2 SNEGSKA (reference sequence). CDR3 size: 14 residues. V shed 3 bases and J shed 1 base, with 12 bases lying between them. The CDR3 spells CSASPGQRNTEAFF. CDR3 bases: TGCAGTGCTAGTCCGGGACAAAGGAACACTGAAGCTTTCTTT.

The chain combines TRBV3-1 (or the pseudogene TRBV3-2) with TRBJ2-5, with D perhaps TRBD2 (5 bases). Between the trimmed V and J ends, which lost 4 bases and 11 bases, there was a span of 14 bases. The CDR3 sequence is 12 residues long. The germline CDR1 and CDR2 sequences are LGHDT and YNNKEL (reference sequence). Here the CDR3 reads CASSPLAGSQYF. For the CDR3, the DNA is TGTGCCAGCAGCCCCCTTGCGGGCTCACAGTACTTC.

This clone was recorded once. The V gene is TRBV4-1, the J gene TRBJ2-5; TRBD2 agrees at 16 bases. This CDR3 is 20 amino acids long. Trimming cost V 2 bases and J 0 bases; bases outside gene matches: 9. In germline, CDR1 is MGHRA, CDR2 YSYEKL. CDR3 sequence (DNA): TGCGCCAGCAGCCAACCCGGGGGACTAGCGGGGGGGCGGTACCAAGAGACCCAGTACTTC. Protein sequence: CASSQPGGLAGGRYQETQYF.

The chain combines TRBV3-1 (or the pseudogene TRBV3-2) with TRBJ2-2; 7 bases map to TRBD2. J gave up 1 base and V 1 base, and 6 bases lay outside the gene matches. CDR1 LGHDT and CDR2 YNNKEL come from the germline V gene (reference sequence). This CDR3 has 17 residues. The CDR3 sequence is CASSQGVGGRNTGELFF. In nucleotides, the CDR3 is TGTGCCAGCAGCCAAGGCGTCGGCGGGAGGAACACCGGGGAGCTGTTTTTT.

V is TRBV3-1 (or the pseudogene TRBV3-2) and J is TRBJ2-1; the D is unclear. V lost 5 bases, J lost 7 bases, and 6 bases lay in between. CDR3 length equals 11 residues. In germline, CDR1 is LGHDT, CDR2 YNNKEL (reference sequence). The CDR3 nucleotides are TGTGCCAGCAGCTTCTTAAATGAGCAGTTCTTC. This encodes CASSFLNEQFF.

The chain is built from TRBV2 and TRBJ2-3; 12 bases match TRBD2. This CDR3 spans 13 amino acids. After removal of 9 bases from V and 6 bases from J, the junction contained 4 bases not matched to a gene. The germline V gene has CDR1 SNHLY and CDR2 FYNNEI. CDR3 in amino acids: CASGLAGLDTQYF. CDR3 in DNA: TGTGCCAGTGGACTAGCGGGGCTGGATACGCAGTATTTT.

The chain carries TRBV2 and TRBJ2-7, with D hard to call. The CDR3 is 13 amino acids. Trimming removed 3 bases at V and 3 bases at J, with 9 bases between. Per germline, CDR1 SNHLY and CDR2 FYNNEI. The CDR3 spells CASSEGIGYEQYF. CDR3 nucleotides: TGTGCCAGCAGTGAGGGCATAGGCTACGAGCAGTACTTC.

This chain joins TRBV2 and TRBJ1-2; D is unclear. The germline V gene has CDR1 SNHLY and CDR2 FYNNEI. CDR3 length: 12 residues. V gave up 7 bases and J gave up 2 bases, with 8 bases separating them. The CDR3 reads CASTAENYGYTF. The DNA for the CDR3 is TGTGCCAGCACGGCGGAAAACTATGGCTACACCTTC.

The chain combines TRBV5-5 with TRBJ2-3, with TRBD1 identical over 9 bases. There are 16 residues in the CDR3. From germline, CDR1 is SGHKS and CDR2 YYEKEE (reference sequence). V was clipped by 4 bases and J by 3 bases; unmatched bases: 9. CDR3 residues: CASSLPQGAGTDTQYF. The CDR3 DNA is TGTGCCAGCAGCCTTCCACAGGGGGCAGGAACAGATACGCAGTATTTT.

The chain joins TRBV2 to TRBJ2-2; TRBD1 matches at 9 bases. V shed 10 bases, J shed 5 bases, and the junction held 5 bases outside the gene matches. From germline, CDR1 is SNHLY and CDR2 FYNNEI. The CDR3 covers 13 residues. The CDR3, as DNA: TGTGCCATAAGACAGGGGGGGACCGGGGAGCTGTTTTTT. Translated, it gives CAIRQGGTGELFF.

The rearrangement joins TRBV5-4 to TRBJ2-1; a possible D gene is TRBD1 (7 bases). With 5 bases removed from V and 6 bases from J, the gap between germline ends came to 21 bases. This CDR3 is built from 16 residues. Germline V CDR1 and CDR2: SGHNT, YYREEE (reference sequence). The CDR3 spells CASSPGGGFGVNEQFF. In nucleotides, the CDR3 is TGTGCCAGCAGTCCAGGAGGGGGCTTTGGGGTCAATGAGCAGTTCTTC.

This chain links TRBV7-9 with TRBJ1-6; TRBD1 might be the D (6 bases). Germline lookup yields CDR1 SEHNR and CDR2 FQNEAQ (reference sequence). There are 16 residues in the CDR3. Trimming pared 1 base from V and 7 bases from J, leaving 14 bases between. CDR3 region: CASSLVETGINSPLHF. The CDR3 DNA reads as TGTGCCAGCAGCTTAGTTGAGACAGGAATCAATTCACCCCTCCACTTT.

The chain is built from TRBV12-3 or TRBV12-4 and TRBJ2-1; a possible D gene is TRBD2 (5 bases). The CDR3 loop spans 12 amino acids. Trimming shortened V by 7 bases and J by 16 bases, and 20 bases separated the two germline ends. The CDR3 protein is CASTSLGGFTFF. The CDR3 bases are TGTGCCAGCACCTCTTTGGGCGGGTTTACTTTCTTC.

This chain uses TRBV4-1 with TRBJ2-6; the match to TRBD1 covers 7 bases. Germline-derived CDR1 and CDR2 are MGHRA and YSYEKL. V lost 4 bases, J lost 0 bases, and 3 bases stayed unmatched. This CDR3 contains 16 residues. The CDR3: CASSLGQYSGANVLTF. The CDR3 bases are TGCGCCAGCAGCCTGGGACAGTACTCTGGGGCCAACGTCCTGACTTTC.

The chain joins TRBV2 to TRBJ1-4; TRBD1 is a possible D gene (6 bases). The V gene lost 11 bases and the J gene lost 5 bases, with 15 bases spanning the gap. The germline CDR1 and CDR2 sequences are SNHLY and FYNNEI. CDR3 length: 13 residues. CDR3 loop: CAGNRVVNEKLFF. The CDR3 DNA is TGTGCCGGGAACAGGGTAGTAAATGAAAAACTGTTTTTT.

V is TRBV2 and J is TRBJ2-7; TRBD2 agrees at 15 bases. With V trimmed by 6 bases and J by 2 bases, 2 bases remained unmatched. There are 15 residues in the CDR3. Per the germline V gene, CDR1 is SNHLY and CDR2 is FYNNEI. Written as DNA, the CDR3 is TGTGCCAGCAGCGGACTAGCGGGAGGGCCCTACGAGCAGTACTTC. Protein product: CASSGLAGGPYEQYF.

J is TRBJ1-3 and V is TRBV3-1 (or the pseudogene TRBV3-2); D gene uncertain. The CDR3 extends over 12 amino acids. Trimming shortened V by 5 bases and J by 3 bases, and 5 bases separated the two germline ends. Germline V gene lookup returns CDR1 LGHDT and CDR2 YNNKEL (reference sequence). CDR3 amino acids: CASSFHGNTIYF. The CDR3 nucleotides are TGTGCCAGCAGCTTCCATGGAAACACCATATATTTT.

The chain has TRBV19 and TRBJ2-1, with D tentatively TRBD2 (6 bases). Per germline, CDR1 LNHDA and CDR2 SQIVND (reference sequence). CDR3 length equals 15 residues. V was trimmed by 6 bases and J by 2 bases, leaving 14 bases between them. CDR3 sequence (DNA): TGTGCCAGTAGATCCAGGGAGGTAACCTACAATGAGCAGTTCTTC. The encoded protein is CASRSREVTYNEQFF.

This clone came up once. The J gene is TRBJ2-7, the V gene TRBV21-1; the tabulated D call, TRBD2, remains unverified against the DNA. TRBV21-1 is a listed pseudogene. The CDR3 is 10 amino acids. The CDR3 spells CASGSREQYF. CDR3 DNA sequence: TGTGCCAGCGGCTCGAGGGAGCAGTACTTC.

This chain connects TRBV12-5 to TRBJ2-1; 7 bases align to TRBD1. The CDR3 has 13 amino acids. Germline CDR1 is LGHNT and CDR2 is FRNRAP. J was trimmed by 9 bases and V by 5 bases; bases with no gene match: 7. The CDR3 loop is CASGRTGVGEQFF. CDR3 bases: TGTGCTAGTGGTCGTACAGGGGTTGGTGAGCAGTTCTTC.

The CDR3 reads CASSKGWTSTGELFF. DNA for the CDR3: TGTGCCAGCAGCAAAGGATGGACTTCCACCGGGGAGCTGTTTTTT. The chain employs TRBV21-1 and TRBJ2-2; TRBD2 was called by the table and not checked on the DNA. TRBV21-1 constitutes a pseudogene. The CDR3 has 15 amino acids.

The DNA for the CDR3 is TGCAGCGTTGAAGGGCAGGGACAATCCTACGAGCAGTACTTC. Protein sequence: CSVEGQGQSYEQYF. The V and J genes are TRBV29-1 and TRBJ2-7; maybe TRBD1 (6 bases). The CDR3 has 14 residues. Between the trimmed V and J ends, which lost 1 base and 1 base, there was a span of 11 bases. CDR1 is SQVTM and CDR2 is ANQGSEA in the germline V gene.

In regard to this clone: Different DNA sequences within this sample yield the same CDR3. This CDR3 is CATRGQKNTEAFF. The DNA for the CDR3 is TGTGCCACCCGGGGACAAAAGAACACTGAAGCTTTCTTT. The chain couples TRBV24-1 to TRBJ1-1, with D perhaps TRBD1 (6 bases). Germline V gene sequence: CDR1 KGHDR, CDR2 SFDVKD. Trimming cost V 9 bases and J 1 base, with 11 bases left between them. CDR3 length: 13 residues.